These 28 T cell receptor beta chains were all obtained from the same sample, sequenced in a study of regulatory T cells in long-lasting Graves disease. Arm-PCR of CDR3 regions and iRepertoire HTBI primers were the basis on which TCR beta libraries were built. TCRdb fed the multiplex PCR reads into MiXCR, producing one record per CDR3 protein. The data hold hundreds of thousands of distinct CDR3 sequences, with more than 15% observed a single time. Time point described: newly diagnosed GD, antithyroid drugs for less than 3 months. Researchers made the TCR library from RNA that was extracted from PBMCs. The same data also contributed to another study, on T cells in Graves' hyperthyroidism and ophthalmopathy.

This specimen was peripheral blood mononuclear cells (PBMCs), taken at new diagnosis, from a patient treated with antithyroid drugs. The source is a woman aged 35-65 years with Graves disease.

This chain joins TRBV7-8 and TRBJ2-4; D gene uncertain. The J call may not be correct, given that the DNA end is closer to TRBJ2-5. The V gene's germline CDR1 is SGHVS and CDR2 FQNEAQ. This CDR3 contains 14 residues. CDR3 in amino acids: CASSLDTHGETQYF. CDR3 nucleotides: TGTGCCAGCAGCTTAGACACACACGGGGAGACCCAGTACTTC.

This clonotype was seen a few times. This chain links TRBV9 with TRBJ1-4, with 9 bases aligning to TRBD1. With 0 bases clipped from V and 6 bases from J, the junction kept 3 bases outside the gene matches. The CDR3 has 15 residues. Germline values: CDR1 SGDLS, CDR2 YYNGEE. In DNA form, the CDR3 reads TGTGCCAGCAGCGTAGAAGGGACAGGGTATGAAAAACTGTTTTTT. This gives the protein CASSVEGTGYEKLFF.

At least ten counts were recorded for this clonotype. The chain links TRBV6-5 to TRBJ1-1; a possible D gene is TRBD1 (5 bases). The ends were cut back, 3 bases at V and 0 bases at J, with 8 bases in the middle. The CDR3 runs 14 residues. Germline CDR1 and CDR2: MNHEY and SVGAGI. The CDR3 coding sequence is TGTGCCAGCAGTTATAGACAGTTGAACACTGAAGCTTTCTTT. Residues: CASSYRQLNTEAFF.

This clonotype was detected ten times or more. This chain joins TRBV12-3 or TRBV12-4 and TRBJ1-4; no firm D call. This CDR3 spans 15 amino acids. Deletions cut 5 bases from V and 5 bases from J, with 15 bases between. The CDR3 bases are TGTGCCAGCAGTCCAGCGGGGTTCGAGAATGAAAAACTGTTTTTT. Its translation: CASSPAGFENEKLFF.

At least ten counts were recorded for this clonotype. CDR3 bases: TGCGCCAGCAGCAGCGGCTTGGGGCCGAACACTGAAGCTTTCTTT. It is translated as CASSSGLGPNTEAFF. The gene calls are TRBV5-1 and TRBJ1-1; the D gene is possibly TRBD1 (5 bases). Germline CDR1 reads SGHRS; CDR2 reads YFSETQ. This CDR3 is built from 15 residues. The V gene lost 4 bases and the J gene lost 1 base, with 14 bases spanning the gap.

V usage is TRBV15 and J usage is TRBJ2-3, with 7 bases fitting TRBD2. The CDR3 covers 13 residues. V was pared by 3 bases and J by 15 bases, with 12 bases of the junction left unmatched. Germline V gives CDR1 LNHNV, CDR2 YYDKDF (reference sequence). The CDR3 loop reads CATSSEAGWGLYF. In nucleotides, the CDR3 is TGTGCCACCAGCAGCGAAGCGGGATGGGGTCTATATTTT.

There are a few counts of this clonotype. V is TRBV7-2 and J is TRBJ1-3; D might be TRBD1 (5 bases). Trimming stripped 10 bases from V and 3 bases from J, with 19 bases between. CDR3 length equals 15 residues. The germline gives CDR1 SGHTA, CDR2 FQGNSA. The chain's CDR3 is CAKRELDNDGNTIYF. The CDR3 nucleotides read TGTGCCAAACGAGAGTTGGACAACGATGGAAACACCATATATTTT.

The chain is built from TRBV15 and TRBJ1-5; D ambiguous. Deletions cut 1 base from V and 3 bases from J, with 10 bases between. The germline CDR1 and CDR2 sequences are LNHNV and YYDKDF (reference sequence). The CDR3 sequence is 15 residues long. The DNA for the CDR3 is TGTGCCACCAGCAGAGCTTATGGGGTCAATCAGCCCCAGCATTTT. It yields the protein CATSRAYGVNQPQHF.

In its sample, this clonotype was seen a few times. V and J are TRBV12-3 or TRBV12-4 and TRBJ2-2; D is undetermined. The CDR3 is 11 residues long. V lost 5 bases to trimming and J lost 8 bases, with 6 bases between them. The CDR3 loop is CASSTPGELFF. The CDR3 nucleotides read TGTGCCAGCAGTACACCGGGGGAGCTGTTTTTT.

This clonotype was detected many times. V and J are TRBV6-5 and TRBJ1-2; D is unclear. Trimming took 3 bases from V and 6 from J, leaving 11 bases between them. The germline V gene encodes CDR1 MNHEY and CDR2 SVGAGI. This CDR3 has 13 residues. The DNA of the CDR3 is TGTGCCAGCAGTTATGTACAGTCGGATGGCTACACCTTC. Amino acids: CASSYVQSDGYTF.

A few counts support this clonotype. The chain carries TRBV7-9 and TRBJ2-7; possibly TRBD2 for D (6 bases). Germline CDR1 is SEHNR and CDR2 is FQNEAQ (reference sequence). The V gene lost 4 bases and the J gene lost 6 bases, with 16 bases spanning the gap. The CDR3 covers 14 residues. CDR3 region: CASSSDYPLREQYF. The CDR3 nucleotides are TGTGCCAGCAGCTCGGACTACCCCCTACGCGAGCAGTACTTC.

The chain joins TRBV20-1 to TRBJ2-1; D remains ambiguous. V lost 0 bases to trimming and J lost 10 bases, with 10 bases between them. Germline V CDR1 and CDR2: DFQATT, SNEGSKA (reference sequence). The CDR3 runs to 12 residues. CDR3 amino acids: CSARDRYVEQFF. CDR3 nucleotide sequence: TGCAGTGCTAGAGATCGGTACGTCGAGCAGTTCTTC.

This chain uses TRBV20-1 with TRBJ2-2; TRBD2 matches 10 bases. With V trimmed by 6 bases and J by 3 bases, 7 bases remained unmatched. Germline lookup yields CDR1 DFQATT and CDR2 SNEGSKA (reference sequence). The CDR3 runs 15 residues. CDR3 DNA: TGCAGTGCCAAAAGCGGGGGGGCCTACACCGGGGAGCTGTTTTTT. Translated: CSAKSGGAYTGELFF.

This clonotype was picked up many times. The chain employs TRBV3-1 and TRBJ1-2; D is undetermined. Germline V gives CDR1 LGHDT, CDR2 YNNKEL (reference sequence). With 0 bases removed from V and 6 bases from J, the gap between germline ends came to 11 bases. This CDR3 comprises 14 residues. In DNA, the CDR3 is TGTGCCAGCAGCCAAGATATTAAACAGAATGGCTACACCTTC. It specifies CASSQDIKQNGYTF.

This chain's CDR3 is CATRPIGGENTEAFF. The CDR3 DNA reads as TGTGCCACCAGACCGATTGGGGGGGAGAACACTGAAGCTTTCTTT. The rearrangement links TRBV15 to TRBJ1-1; a weak D match, TRBD1 (5 bases). The CDR3 length is 15 residues. V gave up 6 bases and J gave up 1 base, with 15 bases separating them. CDR1 is LNHNV, CDR2 YYDKDF, per germline (reference sequence). The variable domain in full, completed from reference TRBV15 and TRBJ1-1, reads DAMVIQNPRYQVTQFGKPVTLSCSQTLNHNVMYWYQQKSSQAPKLLFHYYDKDFNNEADTPDNFQSRRPNTSFCFLDIRSPGLGDTAMYLCATRPIGGENTEAFFGQGTRLTVV.

This clonotype was detected ten times or more. This chain uses TRBV7-2 with TRBJ1-1; tentatively, D is TRBD1 (6 bases). The CDR3 runs 15 residues. Deletions cut 0 bases from V and 6 bases from J, with 14 bases between. Germline loops: CDR1 SGHTA, CDR2 FQGNSA. CDR3 loop: CASSLAGRGVSEAFF. In DNA, the CDR3 is TGTGCCAGCAGCTTAGCCGGCAGGGGAGTTTCTGAAGCTTTCTTT.

The chain uses TRBV12-3 or TRBV12-4 and TRBJ2-7, with D possibly being TRBD1 (5 bases). The CDR3 totals 13 residues. The V gene lost 6 bases and the J gene lost 2 bases, with 11 bases spanning the gap. This CDR3 reads CASSPGNTYEQYF. DNA of the CDR3: TGTGCCAGCAGCCCAGGGAACACCTACGAGCAGTACTTC.

This clonotype was seen ten or more times. This chain links TRBV7-6 with TRBJ2-5; unclear D gene. The CDR3 sequence is 12 residues long. Germline V lookup: CDR1 SGHVS, CDR2 FNYEAQ. With 4 bases removed from V and 4 bases from J, the gap between germline ends came to 7 bases. CDR3 in DNA: TGTGCCAGCAGCTATACCTTAGAGACCCAGTACTTC. This sequence encodes CASSYTLETQYF.

This clonotype was detected ten times or more. V and J are TRBV28 and TRBJ2-1, with no clear D. The CDR3 sequence is 14 residues long. Germline V gene data show CDR1 as MDHEN and CDR2 as SYDVKM. V was shortened by 3 bases and J by 1 base, with 7 bases between the two germline ends. The CDR3 region is CASSLGWSYNEQFF. In DNA form, the CDR3 reads TGTGCCAGCAGTTTGGGGTGGTCCTACAATGAGCAGTTCTTC.

V usage is TRBV7-9 and J usage is TRBJ2-1; D is possibly TRBD1 or TRBD2 (5 bases each). Germline-derived CDR1 and CDR2 are SEHNR and FQNEAQ (reference sequence). The CDR3 has 13 residues. The V end lost 4 bases, the J end lost 9 bases, and 13 bases lay between the germline ends. The CDR3 DNA sequence: TGTGCCAGCAGCTCCGTGGGGGTTGGTGAGCAGTTCTTC. Its protein is CASSSVGVGEQFF. Combining the CDR3 with reference TRBV7-9 and TRBJ2-1 gives the whole variable domain DTGVSQNPRHKITKRGQNVTFRCDPISEHNRLYWYRQTLGQGPEFLTYFQNEAQLEKSRLLSDRFSAERPKGSFSTLEIQRTEQGDSAMYLCASSSVGVGEQFFGPGTRLTVL.

J is TRBJ1-5 and V is TRBV12-3 or TRBV12-4; D is ambiguous. Trimming took 5 bases from V and 6 from J, leaving 14 bases between them. The CDR3 consists of 14 residues. CDR3 sequence (DNA): TGTGCCAGCAGTCCAGGCGGGGAGCGTCAGCCCCAGCATTTT. It translates to CASSPGGERQPQHF.

The rearrangement links TRBV14 to TRBJ2-2; 7 bases agree with TRBD1. Unmatched junction bases numbered 4, after V lost 6 bases and J lost 0 bases. The germline V gene encodes CDR1 SGHDN and CDR2 FVKESK. CDR3 size: 15 residues. The CDR3 is CASRMTGSNTGELFF. The CDR3 region has the DNA TGTGCCAGCAGAATGACAGGGTCGAACACCGGGGAGCTGTTTTTT.

This clonotype was picked up a small number of times. The V gene is TRBV9, the J gene TRBJ1-1, with D unclear. This CDR3 contains 14 residues. The germline V gene encodes CDR1 SGDLS and CDR2 YYNGEE. V dropped 4 bases and J dropped 2 bases, with 12 bases sitting between them. DNA of the CDR3: TGTGCCAGCAGCCCGGGAATATCTAACACTGAAGCTTTCTTT. Residues: CASSPGISNTEAFF. The full variable domain, rest sourced from reference TRBV9 and TRBJ1-1, is DSGVTQTPKHLITATGQRVTLRCSPRSGDLSVYWYQQSLDQGLQFLIQYYNGEERAKGNILERFSAQQFPDLHSELNLSSLELGDSALYFCASSPGISNTEAFFGQGTRLTVV.

In this sample, this clonotype turned up once. This chain uses TRBV12-5 with TRBJ2-3; weak D call: TRBD1 (5 bases). The CDR3 contains 16 residues. Between the trimmed V and J ends, which lost 1 base and 0 bases, there was a span of 11 bases. Germline V gene data show CDR1 as LGHNT and CDR2 as FRNRAP. CDR3 nucleotides: TGTGCTAGTGGTTTGGGACAGCGCCTTAGCACAGATACGCAGTATTTT. Its translation is CASGLGQRLSTDTQYF.

The chain recombines TRBV12-3 or TRBV12-4 with TRBJ2-1; TRBD2 aligns across 13 bases. V shed 6 bases, J shed 12 bases, and the junction held 5 bases outside the gene matches. The CDR3 is 13 residues long. CDR3 loop: CASRTSGGLLQFF. Written as DNA, the CDR3 is TGTGCCAGCAGGACTAGCGGGGGGCTGTTGCAGTTCTTC.

This clonotype was seen at least ten times. The chain carries TRBV10-3 and TRBJ1-1; D gene ambiguous. The CDR3 has 12 residues. The germline V gene has CDR1 ENHRY and CDR2 SYGVKD. V was cut by 11 bases and J by 6 bases, with 16 bases left in between. The CDR3 loop reads CAHGWRAAEAFF. CDR3 in DNA: TGTGCCCACGGGTGGCGGGCCGCTGAAGCTTTCTTT.

The chain combines TRBV12-3 or TRBV12-4 with TRBJ2-7; D not resolved. The CDR3 loop spans 13 amino acids. V was clipped by 5 bases and J by 1 base, with 9 bases between them. In DNA form, the CDR3 reads TGTGCCAGCAGTCCTGAGGTATCCTACGAGCAGTACTTC. Its translation is CASSPEVSYEQYF.

This clonotype was counted only a few times. The J gene is TRBJ2-7, the V gene TRBV10-3, with TRBD1 matching 10 bases. CDR3 length: 13 residues. The V segment lost 11 bases and the J segment 0 bases; nucleotides outside the gene matches: 4. The V gene's germline CDR1 is ENHRY and CDR2 SYGVKD. CDR3 amino acids: CAVGTGVSYEQYF. CDR3 nucleotide sequence: TGTGCCGTGGGGACAGGGGTCTCCTACGAGCAGTACTTC.